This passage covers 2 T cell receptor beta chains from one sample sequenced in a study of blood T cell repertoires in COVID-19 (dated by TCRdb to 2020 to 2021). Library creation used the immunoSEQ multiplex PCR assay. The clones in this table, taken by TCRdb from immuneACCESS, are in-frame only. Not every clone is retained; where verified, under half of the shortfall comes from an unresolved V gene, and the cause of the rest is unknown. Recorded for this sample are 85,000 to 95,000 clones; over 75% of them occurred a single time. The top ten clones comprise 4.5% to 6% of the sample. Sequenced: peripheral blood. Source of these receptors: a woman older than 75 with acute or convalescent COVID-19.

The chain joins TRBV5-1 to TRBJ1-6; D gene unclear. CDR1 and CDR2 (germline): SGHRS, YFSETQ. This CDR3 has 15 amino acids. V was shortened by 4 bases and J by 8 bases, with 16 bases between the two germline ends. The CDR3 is CASSHSGTGDSPLHF. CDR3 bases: TGCGCCAGCAGCCACTCGGGAACCGGGGATTCACCCCTCCACTTT. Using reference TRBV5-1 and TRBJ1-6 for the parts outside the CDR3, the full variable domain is KAGVTQTPRYLIKTRGQQVTLSCSPISGHRSVSWYQQTPGQGLQFLFEYFSETQRNKGNFPGRFSGRQFSNSRSEMNVSTLELGDSALYLCASSHSGTGDSPLHFGNGTRLTVT.

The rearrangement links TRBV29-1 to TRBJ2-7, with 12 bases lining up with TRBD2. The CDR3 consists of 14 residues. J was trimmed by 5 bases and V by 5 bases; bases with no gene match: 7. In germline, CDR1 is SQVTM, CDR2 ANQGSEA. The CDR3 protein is CSVMTSGRVDEQYF. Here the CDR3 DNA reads TGCAGCGTTATGACTAGCGGGAGAGTCGACGAGCAGTACTTC.